Listed below are T cell receptor beta chains from one sample, sequenced in a study of cytomegalovirus exposure and HLA in healthy donors. The table came from immunoSEQ multiplex PCR; TCRdb's copy has only in-frame clones and leaves some out. The sample has approximately 100,000 clones; the top ten hold approximately 3.7%. Source material: PBMCs. The receptors shown here come from a man aged 35 to 55 in good health and CMV-seronegative. Each CDR3 is given with its conserved first and last residue. The order of the fields is J gene, V gene, D gene, CDR3 DNA, CDR3 protein. D genes are given only for firm matches.

>TRBJ2-7|TRBV4-1|-
TGCGCCAGCAGCCTCCGGGACACCACCTACGAGCAGTACTTC
CASSLRDTTYEQYF
>TRBJ2-7|TRBV9|TRBD1
TGTGCCAGCAGCCCTAACCCTCAGGGGGCAGGCCAGGAGCAGTACTTC
CASSPNPQGAGQEQYF
>TRBJ1-5|TRBV5-1|-
TGCGCCAGCAGCTTGGGGCGAGGGAGCAATCAGCCCCAGCATTTT
CASSLGRGSNQPQHF
>TRBJ1-3|TRBV5-6|-
TGTGCCAGCAGCCTGAGACTGGTCTCTGGAAACACCATATATTTT
CASSLRLVSGNTIYF
>TRBJ1-5|TRBV7-2|TRBD1
TGTGCCAGCAGCATCACCGGGACAGGGGGCGATCAGCCCCAGCATTTT
CASSITGTGGDQPQHF
>TRBJ2-5|TRBV7-9|TRBD2
TGTGCCAGCAGCGCGCCGGGACTAGGGTCAGAGACCCAGTACTTC
CASSAPGLGSETQYF
>TRBJ2-3|TRBV5-4|TRBD2
TGTGCCAGCAGCTGGGGGGGTGGACTAGGTGGCACAGATACGCAGTATTTT
CASSWGGGLGGTDTQYF
>TRBJ2-1|TRBV18|-
TGTGCCAGCTCACCACTAGCTAGTTCGGGAACAAATGAGCAGTTCTTC
CASSPLASSGTNEQFF
>TRBJ2-5|TRBV9|TRBD1
TGTGCCAGCAGCACCGGGACAGCGTACCAAGAGACCCAGTACTTC
CASSTGTAYQETQYF
>TRBJ1-2|TRBV7-8|TRBD1
TGTGCCAGCAGCTCCGGACAGGGCTATGGCTACACCTTC
CASSSGQGYGYTF
>TRBJ1-5|TRBV21-1|-
TGTGCCAGACAGGGGGCGGGTTGGCAGCCCCAGCATTTT
CARQGAGWQPQHF
>TRBJ1-5|TRBV6-5|TRBD1
TGTGCCAGCAGTCCCAGGACAGGGAACGGTCAGCCCCAGCATTTT
CASSPRTGNGQPQHF
>TRBJ1-2|TRBV5-8|TRBD1
TGTGCCAGCAGCTCACCGACAGGGTCCAGCGACTATGGCTACACCTTC
CASSSPTGSSDYGYTF
>TRBJ1-2|TRBV28|-
TGTGCCGGGAGGACTCCTAGGGAGGCCTGTAGCTACACCTTC
CAGRTPREACSYTF
>TRBJ1-1|TRBV5-1|-
TGCGCCAGCAGCTTGGGCGGGAGGAACACTGAAGCTTTCTTT
CASSLGGRNTEAFF
>TRBJ1-2|TRBV28|TRBD1
TGTGCCAGCAGTTTGACTCGGACAGGGGGCAGGGGCTACACCTTC
CASSLTRTGGRGYTF
>TRBJ2-3|TRBV10-1|TRBD1
TGCGCCAGCAGTGGACAGGGGGCTTCTGGGGCGCAGTATTTT
CASSGQGASGAQYF
>TRBJ1-4|TRBV20-1|-
TGCAGTGCTAGAGTGCGGGAAAAACTGTTTTTT
CSARVREKLFF
>TRBJ1-1|TRBV4-3|-
TGCGCCAGCAGCCAAGGACGAGGGAAAGCTTTCTTT
CASSQGRGKAFF
>TRBJ2-3|TRBV5-1|TRBD1
TGCGCCAGCAGCTTAGGGGACAGACCCACAGATACGCAGTATTTT
CASSLGDRPTDTQYF
>TRBJ1-1|TRBV30|-
TGTGCCTGGAGTCGGTGGCAGGGGACCGTTGAAGCTTTCTTT
CAWSRWQGTVEAFF
>TRBJ1-5|TRBV27|TRBD1
TGTGCCAGCAGACCGACAGGGGGCAATCAGCCCCAGCATTTT
CASRPTGGNQPQHF
>TRBJ1-2|TRBV11-2|-
TGTGCCAGCAGGGGAGGATTCCGAGCTAACTATGGCTACACCTTC
CASRGGFRANYGYTF
>TRBJ2-7|TRBV13|-
TGTGCCAGCAGCGTAACCTACGAGCAGTACTTC
CASSVTYEQYF
>TRBJ2-1|TRBV5-5|TRBD1
TGTGCCAGCAGCTTGGTCGGGACAGGGGGCCGTGAGCAGTTCTTC
CASSLVGTGGREQFF
>TRBJ2-3|TRBV29-1|TRBD2
TGCAGCGTCCCGGTGGGTAGCGGGATAGGAGATACGCAGTATTTT
CSVPVGSGIGDTQYF
>TRBJ2-2|TRBV19|-
TGTGCCAGTAGTATTTGGAGGGGGGGCACCGGGGAGCTGTTTTTT
CASSIWRGGTGELFF
>TRBJ2-3|TRBV5-8|-
TGTGCCAGCAGCTCCCTAGAGGATACGCAGTATTTT
CASSSLEDTQYF
>TRBJ1-1|TRBV12-5|TRBD1
TGTGCTAGTGGTTTGGTAATGGGACAGGGGTACACTGAAGCTTTCTTT
CASGLVMGQGYTEAFF
>TRBJ2-5|TRBV2|TRBD2
TGTGCCAGCAAGGGATTCTTAGCGGGAGGGCCGGGAGGGGAGACCCAGTACTTC
CASKGFLAGGPGGETQYF
>TRBJ1-1|TRBV10-3|TRBD1
TGTGCCATCAAGGGGGACAGGGGGGCTGGAACTGAAGCTTTCTTT
CAIKGDRGAGTEAFF
>TRBJ1-6|TRBV10-3|TRBD1
TGTGCCATCAGTGAGTCCGGGACAGGGGCCTCACCCCTCCACTTT
CAISESGTGASPLHF
>TRBJ2-7|TRBV11-3|-
TGTGCCAGCAGCCCAATGGAGGGGAGCGAGCAGTACTTC
CASSPMEGSEQYF
>TRBJ2-6|TRBV7-9|TRBD2
TGTGCCAGCAGCTTACTGGGGGGGGCTGGGGCCAACGTCCTGACTTTC
CASSLLGGAGANVLTF
>TRBJ2-5|TRBV11-2|-
TGTGCCAGCAGCACACAAGAGACCCAGTACTTC
CASSTQETQYF
>TRBJ1-1|TRBV6-1|-
TGTGCCAGCGGCGGGACGATGAACACTGAAGCTTTCTTT
CASGGTMNTEAFF
>TRBJ2-1|TRBV30|TRBD2
TGTGCCGGAGCGGGAGCATACAATGAGCAGTTCTTC
CAGAGAYNEQFF